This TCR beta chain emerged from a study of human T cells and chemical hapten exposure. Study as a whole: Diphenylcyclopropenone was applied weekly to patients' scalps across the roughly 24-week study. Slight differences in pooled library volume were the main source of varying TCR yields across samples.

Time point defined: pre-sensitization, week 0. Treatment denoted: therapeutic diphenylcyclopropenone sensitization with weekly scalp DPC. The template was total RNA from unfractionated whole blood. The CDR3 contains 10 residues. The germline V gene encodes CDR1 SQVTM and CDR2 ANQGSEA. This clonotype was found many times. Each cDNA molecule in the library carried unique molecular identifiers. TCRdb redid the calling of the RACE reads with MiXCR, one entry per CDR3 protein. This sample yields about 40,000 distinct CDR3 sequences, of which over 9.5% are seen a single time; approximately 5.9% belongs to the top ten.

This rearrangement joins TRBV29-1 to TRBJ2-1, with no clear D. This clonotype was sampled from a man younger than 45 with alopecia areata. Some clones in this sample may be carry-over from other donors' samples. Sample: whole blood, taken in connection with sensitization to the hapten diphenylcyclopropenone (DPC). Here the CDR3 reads CSGEYNEQFF. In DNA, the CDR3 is TGCAGTGGGGAATACAATGAGCAGTTCTTC.